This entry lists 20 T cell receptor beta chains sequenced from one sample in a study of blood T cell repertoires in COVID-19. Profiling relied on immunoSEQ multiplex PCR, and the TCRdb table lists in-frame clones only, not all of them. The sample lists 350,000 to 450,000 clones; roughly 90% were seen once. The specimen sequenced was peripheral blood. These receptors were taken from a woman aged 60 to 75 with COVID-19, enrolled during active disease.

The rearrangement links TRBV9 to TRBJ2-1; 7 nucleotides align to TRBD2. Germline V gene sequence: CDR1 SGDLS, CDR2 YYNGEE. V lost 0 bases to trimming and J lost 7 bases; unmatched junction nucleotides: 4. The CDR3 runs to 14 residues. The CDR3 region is CASSVVGGVNEQFF. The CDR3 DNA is TGTGCCAGCAGCGTAGTGGGAGGGGTTAATGAGCAGTTCTTC.

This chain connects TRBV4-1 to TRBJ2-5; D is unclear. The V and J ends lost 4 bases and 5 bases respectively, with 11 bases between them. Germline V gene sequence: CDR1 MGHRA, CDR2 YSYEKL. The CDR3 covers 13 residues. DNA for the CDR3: TGCGCCAGCAGCCGATTAGTTGAGGAGACCCAGTACTTC. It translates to CASSRLVEETQYF.

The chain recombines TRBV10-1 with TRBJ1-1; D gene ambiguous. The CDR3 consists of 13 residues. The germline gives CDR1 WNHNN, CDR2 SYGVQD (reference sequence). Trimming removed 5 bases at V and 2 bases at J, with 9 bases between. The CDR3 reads CASSREGNTEAFF. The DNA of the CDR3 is TGCGCCAGCAGTAGGGAGGGTAACACTGAAGCTTTCTTT.

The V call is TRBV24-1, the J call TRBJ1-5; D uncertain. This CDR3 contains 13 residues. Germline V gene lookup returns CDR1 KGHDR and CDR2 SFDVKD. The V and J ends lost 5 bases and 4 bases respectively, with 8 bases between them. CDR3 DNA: TGTGCCACCAGTGCGAGGGAAAATCAGCCCCAGCATTTT. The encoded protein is CATSARENQPQHF.

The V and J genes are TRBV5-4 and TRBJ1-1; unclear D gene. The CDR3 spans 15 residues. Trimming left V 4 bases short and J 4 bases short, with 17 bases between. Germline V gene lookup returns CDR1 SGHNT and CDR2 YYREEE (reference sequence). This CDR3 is CASSTSRSTGTEAFF. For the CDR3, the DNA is TGTGCCAGCAGCACCTCTCGAAGTACCGGCACTGAAGCTTTCTTT.

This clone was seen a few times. The CDR3 DNA follows: TGCGCCAGCAGCTTTACTAGCGGAGACACAGATACGCAGTATTTT. Amino acid sequence: CASSFTSGDTDTQYF. V and J are TRBV5-1 and TRBJ2-3; 8 bases map to TRBD2. Germline-derived CDR1 and CDR2 are SGHRS and YFSETQ. J gave up 2 bases and V 2 bases, and 4 bases lay outside the gene matches. The CDR3 is 15 amino acids.

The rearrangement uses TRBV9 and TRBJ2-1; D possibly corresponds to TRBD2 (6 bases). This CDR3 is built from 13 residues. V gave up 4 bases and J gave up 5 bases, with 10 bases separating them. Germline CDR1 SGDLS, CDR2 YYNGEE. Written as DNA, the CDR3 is TGTGCCAGCAGCACGGGACTTCACAATGAGCAGTTCTTC. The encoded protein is CASSTGLHNEQFF.

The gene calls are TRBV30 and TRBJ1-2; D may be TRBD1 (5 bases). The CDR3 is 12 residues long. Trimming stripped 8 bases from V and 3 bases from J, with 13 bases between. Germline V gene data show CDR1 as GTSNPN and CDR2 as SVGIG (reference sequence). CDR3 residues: CARTGGHYGYTF. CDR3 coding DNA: TGTGCCCGAACCGGGGGACACTATGGCTACACCTTC.

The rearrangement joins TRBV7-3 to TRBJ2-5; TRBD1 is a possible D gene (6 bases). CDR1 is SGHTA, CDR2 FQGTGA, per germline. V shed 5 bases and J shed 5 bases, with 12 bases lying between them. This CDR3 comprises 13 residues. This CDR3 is CASSTQGGETQYF. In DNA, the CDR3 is TGTGCCAGCAGCACACAGGGCGGGGAGACCCAGTACTTC. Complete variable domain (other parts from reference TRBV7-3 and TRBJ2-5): GAGVSQTPSNKVTEKGKYVELRCDPISGHTALYWYRQSLGQGPEFLIYFQGTGAADDSGLPNDRFFAVRPEGSVSTLKIQRTERGDSAVYLCASSTQGGETQYFGPGTRLLVL.

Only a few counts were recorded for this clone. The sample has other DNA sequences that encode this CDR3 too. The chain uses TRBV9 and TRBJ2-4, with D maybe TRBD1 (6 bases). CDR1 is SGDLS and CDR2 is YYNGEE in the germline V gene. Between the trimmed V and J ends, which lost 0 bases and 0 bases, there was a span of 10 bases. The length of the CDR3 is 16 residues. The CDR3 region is CASSVEGDLAKNIQYF. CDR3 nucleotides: TGTGCCAGCAGCGTAGAGGGGGATCTAGCCAAAAACATTCAGTACTTC. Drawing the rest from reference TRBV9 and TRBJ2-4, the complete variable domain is DSGVTQTPKHLITATGQRVTLRCSPRSGDLSVYWYQQSLDQGLQFLIQYYNGEERAKGNILERFSAQQFPDLHSELNLSSLELGDSALYFCASSVEGDLAKNIQYFGAGTRLSVL.

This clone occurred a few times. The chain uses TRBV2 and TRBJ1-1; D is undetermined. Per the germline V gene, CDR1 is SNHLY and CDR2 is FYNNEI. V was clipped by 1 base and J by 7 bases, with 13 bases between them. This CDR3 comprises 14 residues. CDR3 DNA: TGTGCCAGCAGTGAAGAGGAGGGTTGGGGTGAAGCTTTCTTT. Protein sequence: CASSEEEGWGEAFF.

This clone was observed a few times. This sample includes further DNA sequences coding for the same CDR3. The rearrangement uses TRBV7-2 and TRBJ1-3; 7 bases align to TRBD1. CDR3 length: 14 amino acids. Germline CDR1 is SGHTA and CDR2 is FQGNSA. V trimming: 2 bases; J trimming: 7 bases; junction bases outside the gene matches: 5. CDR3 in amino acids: CASSLMAGGNTIYF. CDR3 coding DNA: TGTGCCAGCAGCTTAATGGCAGGGGGGAACACCATATATTTT.

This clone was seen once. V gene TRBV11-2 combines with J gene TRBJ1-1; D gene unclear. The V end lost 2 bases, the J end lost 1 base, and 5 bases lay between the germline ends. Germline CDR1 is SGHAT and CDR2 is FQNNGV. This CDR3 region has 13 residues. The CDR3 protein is CASSLSRNTEAFF. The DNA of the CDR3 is TGTGCCAGCAGCTTATCTCGGAACACTGAAGCTTTCTTT. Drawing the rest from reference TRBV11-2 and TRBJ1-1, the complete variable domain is EAGVAQSPRYKIIEKRQSVAFWCNPISGHATLYWYQQILGQGPKLLIQFQNNGVVDDSQLPKDRFSAERLKGVDSTLKIQPAKLEDSAVYLCASSLSRNTEAFFGQGTRLTVV.

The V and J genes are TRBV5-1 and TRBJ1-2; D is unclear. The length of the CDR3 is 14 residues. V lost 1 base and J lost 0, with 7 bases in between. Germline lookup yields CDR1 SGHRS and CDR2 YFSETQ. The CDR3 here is CASSLQDSNYGYTF. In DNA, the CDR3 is TGCGCCAGCAGCTTGCAGGACTCTAACTATGGCTACACCTTC.

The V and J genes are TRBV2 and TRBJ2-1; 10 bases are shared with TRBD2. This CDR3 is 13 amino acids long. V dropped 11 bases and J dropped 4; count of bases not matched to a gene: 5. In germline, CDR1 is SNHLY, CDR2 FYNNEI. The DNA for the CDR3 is TGTGCCGGCTCTAGCGGGGGTTACAATGAGCAGTTCTTC. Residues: CAGSSGGYNEQFF.

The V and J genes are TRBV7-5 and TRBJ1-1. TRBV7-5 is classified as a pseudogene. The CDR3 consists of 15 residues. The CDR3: CARSDQRLGRAEAFF. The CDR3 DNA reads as TGTGCCAGAAGCGACCAACGACTCGGCCGCGCTGAAGCTTTCTTT.

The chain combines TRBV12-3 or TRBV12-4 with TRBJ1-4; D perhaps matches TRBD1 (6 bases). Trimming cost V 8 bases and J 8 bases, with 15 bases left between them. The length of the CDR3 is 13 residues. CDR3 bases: TGTGCCAGCCGAGGGAACAGGGTGGAAAAACTGTTTTTT. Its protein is CASRGNRVEKLFF.

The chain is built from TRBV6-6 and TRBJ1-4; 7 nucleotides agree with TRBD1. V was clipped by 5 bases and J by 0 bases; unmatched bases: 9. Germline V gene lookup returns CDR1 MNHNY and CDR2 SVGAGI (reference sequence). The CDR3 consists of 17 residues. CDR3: CASSPLGQVATNEKLFF. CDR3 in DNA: TGTGCCAGCAGTCCTCTTGGACAGGTTGCAACTAATGAAAAACTGTTTTTT.

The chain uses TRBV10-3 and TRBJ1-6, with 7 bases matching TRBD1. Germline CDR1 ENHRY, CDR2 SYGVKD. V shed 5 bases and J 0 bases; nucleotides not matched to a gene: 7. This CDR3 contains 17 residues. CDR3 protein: CAISPNRGSSYNSPLHF. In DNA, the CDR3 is TGTGCCATCAGTCCTAACAGGGGAAGCTCCTATAATTCACCCCTCCACTTT.

DNA for the CDR3: TGTGCCAGCAGTTACGGTTTCCCCCTAGCCACTGAAGCTTTCTTT. It codes for CASSYGFPLATEAFF. The chain joins TRBV6-5 to TRBJ1-1; D is unclear. CDR1 and CDR2 (germline): MNHEY, SVGAGI. CDR3 length: 15 amino acids. V dropped 2 bases and J dropped 4 bases, with 14 bases sitting between them.